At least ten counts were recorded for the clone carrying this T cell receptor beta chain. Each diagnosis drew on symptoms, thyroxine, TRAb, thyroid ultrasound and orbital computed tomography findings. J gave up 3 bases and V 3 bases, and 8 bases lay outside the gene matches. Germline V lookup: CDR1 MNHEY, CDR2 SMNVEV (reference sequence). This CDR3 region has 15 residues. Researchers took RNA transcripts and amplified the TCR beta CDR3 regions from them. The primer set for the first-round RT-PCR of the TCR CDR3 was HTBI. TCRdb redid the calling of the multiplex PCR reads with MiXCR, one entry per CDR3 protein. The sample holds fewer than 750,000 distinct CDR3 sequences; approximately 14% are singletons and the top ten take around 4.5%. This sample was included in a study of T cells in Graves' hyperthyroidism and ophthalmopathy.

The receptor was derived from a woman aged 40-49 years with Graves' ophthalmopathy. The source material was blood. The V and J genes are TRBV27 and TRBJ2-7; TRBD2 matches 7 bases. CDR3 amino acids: CASSLGPAGFYEQYF. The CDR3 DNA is TGTGCCAGCAGTTTGGGGCCAGCGGGGTTCTACGAGCAGTACTTC.